The 17 T cell receptor beta chains below come from one sample, sequenced in a study of cytomegalovirus exposure and HLA in healthy donors. 60 Vbeta and 13 Jbeta primers were used in PCR. Sequenced by immunoSEQ multiplex PCR; TCRdb stores in-frame clones only, minus some. The table has 160,000 or so clones, 72% seen once. The sequenced sample was PBMCs. The origin of the receptors is a human donor in good health.

V usage is TRBV7-3 and J usage is TRBJ1-2, with D perhaps TRBD1 (5 bases). CDR1 is SGHTA, CDR2 FQGTGA, per germline. This CDR3 is 15 amino acids long. V was clipped by 5 bases and J by 5 bases, with 18 bases between them. The DNA for the CDR3 is TGTGCCAGCAGCCCGGGACTCGTCAGGGCGTATGGCTACACCTTC. Protein product: CASSPGLVRAYGYTF.

The chain couples TRBV29-1 to TRBJ2-1; D is possibly TRBD2 (6 bases). In germline, CDR1 is SQVTM, CDR2 ANQGSEA. V was clipped by 2 bases and J by 0 bases, with 14 bases between them. This CDR3 comprises 16 residues. For the CDR3, the DNA is TGCAGCGTTGAAAGCGAGCGGGTTAGCTCCTACAATGAGCAGTTCTTC. It codes for CSVESERVSSYNEQFF.

The rearrangement uses TRBV27 and TRBJ2-4; TRBD1 aligns across 7 bases. The CDR3 totals 15 residues. Unmatched junction bases numbered 10, after V lost 8 bases and J lost 3 bases. The germline V gene has CDR1 MNHEY and CDR2 SMNVEV (reference sequence). The CDR3 DNA reads TGTGCCAGCTCCTATCAGGGGGTGGTCAAAAACATTCAGTACTTC. Its translation: CASSYQGVVKNIQYF.

The chain links TRBV6-1 to TRBJ1-2; 8 nucleotides match TRBD1. This CDR3 is 15 amino acids long. Germline V gene data show CDR1 as MNHNS and CDR2 as SASEGT. Trimming at V came to 4 bases and at J to 4 bases, leaving 8 bases not matched to a gene. CDR3 protein: CASSGRDRLSYGYTF. Here the CDR3 DNA reads TGTGCCAGCAGTGGAAGGGACAGGTTAAGCTATGGCTACACCTTC.

Written as DNA, the CDR3 is TGCGCCAGCAGCCCCCAAGGGGTACAAGAGACCCAGTACTTC. Translating gives CASSPQGVQETQYF. This chain links TRBV5-1 with TRBJ2-5; TRBD1 is a possible D gene (5 bases). V was cut by 4 bases and J by 2 bases, with 12 bases left in between. Germline V gene sequence: CDR1 SGHRS, CDR2 YFSETQ. There are 14 residues in the CDR3.

This chain connects TRBV7-9 to TRBJ2-2; D possibly corresponds to TRBD1 (5 bases). V lost 8 bases, J lost 1 base, and 11 bases lay in between. CDR1 and CDR2 from the germline V gene are SEHNR and FQNEAQ (reference sequence). The CDR3 has 14 residues. The CDR3, as DNA: TGTGCCAGCCGCAAGACAGAGAACACCGGGGAGCTGTTTTTT. The encoded protein is CASRKTENTGELFF.

The chain carries TRBV19 and TRBJ1-2; 10 nucleotides align to TRBD1. There are 13 residues in the CDR3. The ends lost 7 bases at V and 4 bases at J; junction bases unmatched: 3. Germline V CDR1 and CDR2: LNHDA, SQIVND (reference sequence). The CDR3 DNA reads TGTGCCAGTATGGGACAGGGGCGCTATGGCTACACCTTC. It codes for CASMGQGRYGYTF.

The gene calls are TRBV10-2 and TRBJ2-3, with D tentatively TRBD1 (5 bases). With 7 bases removed from V and 0 bases from J, the gap between germline ends came to 14 bases. This CDR3 is built from 15 residues. The germline V gene has CDR1 WSHSY and CDR2 SAAADI. Written as DNA, the CDR3 is TGCGCCAGCATCCCCGTAGGGGCTAGCACAGATACGCAGTATTTT. As protein: CASIPVGASTDTQYF.

This clone was counted only a few times. The chain links TRBV7-2 to TRBJ1-5; weak D call: TRBD1 (6 bases). Germline CDR1 reads SGHTA; CDR2 reads FQGNSA. This CDR3 spans 17 amino acids. Between the trimmed V and J ends, which lost 2 bases and 0 bases, there was a span of 14 bases. The CDR3 coding sequence is TGTGCCAGCAGCTTATCGGGACAACCCTATAGCAATCAGCCCCAGCATTTT. It specifies CASSLSGQPYSNQPQHF.

The chain employs TRBV7-8 and TRBJ1-1; no definite D call. This CDR3 has 12 residues. Germline CDR1 reads SGHVS; CDR2 reads FQNEAQ. Trimming shortened V by 2 bases and J by 10 bases, and 11 bases separated the two germline ends. In DNA form, the CDR3 reads TGTGCCAGCAGCTTAATCTTCGGCGGAGCTTTCTTT. It encodes CASSLIFGGAFF.

V usage is TRBV9 and J usage is TRBJ1-2, with TRBD1 as a possible D gene (5 bases). The CDR3 runs to 15 residues. The V and J ends lost 0 bases and 6 bases respectively, with 15 bases between them. Germline V CDR1 and CDR2: SGDLS, YYNGEE. The CDR3 spells CASSVALNQGDGYTF. CDR3 DNA: TGTGCCAGCAGCGTAGCCCTCAACCAGGGCGATGGCTACACCTTC.

The chain has TRBV5-1 and TRBJ1-1, with 7 bases that match TRBD1. CDR1 SGHRS and CDR2 YFSETQ come from the germline V gene. CDR3 length: 15 residues. V was clipped by 3 bases and J by 0 bases; unmatched bases: 5. The CDR3 protein is CASSSGQTMNTEAFF. As DNA, the CDR3 is TGCGCCAGCAGCTCGGGACAGACGATGAACACTGAAGCTTTCTTT.

V usage is TRBV9 and J usage is TRBJ2-5; 10 nucleotides agree with TRBD2. Germline V lookup: CDR1 SGDLS, CDR2 YYNGEE. V shed 0 bases and J 5 bases; nucleotides not matched to a gene: 10. The CDR3 has 17 residues. As DNA, the CDR3 is TGTGCCAGCAGCGTAGGCACTAGCGGGGCTCCCCAGGAGACCCAGTACTTC. Its translation is CASSVGTSGAPQETQYF.

The chain employs TRBV19 and TRBJ1-5; D may be TRBD1 (6 bases). This CDR3 comprises 16 residues. Trimming removed 2 bases at V and 4 bases at J, with 15 bases between. From germline, CDR1 is LNHDA and CDR2 SQIVND (reference sequence). The CDR3 coding sequence is TGTGCCAGTAGTATACCGTTTGGACAGCTGAATCAGCCCCAGCATTTT. Amino acid sequence: CASSIPFGQLNQPQHF. Together with reference TRBV19 and TRBJ1-5, the CDR3 gives the full variable domain: DGGITQSPKYLFRKEGQNVTLSCEQNLNHDAMYWYRQDPGQGLRLIYYSQIVNDFQKGDIAEGYSVSREKKESFPLTVTSAQKNPTAFYLCASSIPFGQLNQPQHFGDGTRLSIL.

This clone was counted only a few times. The V and J genes are TRBV19 and TRBJ2-1; TRBD2 aligns across 13 bases. The CDR3 has 15 residues. Germline CDR1 is LNHDA and CDR2 is SQIVND (reference sequence). Trimming removed 8 bases from V and 4 bases from J; junction bases left unmatched: 5. CDR3 nucleotide sequence: TGTGCCAGTTCCCTGACTAGCGGGGGGTACAATGAGCAGTTCTTC. It is translated as CASSLTSGGYNEQFF.

The J gene is TRBJ2-7, the V gene TRBV9; 7 nucleotides match TRBD1. V lost 2 bases to trimming and J lost 3 bases; unmatched junction nucleotides: 5. This CDR3 contains 14 residues. Germline CDR1 reads SGDLS; CDR2 reads YYNGEE. Written as DNA, the CDR3 is TGTGCCAGCAGCGTTGGGACAGCCCGCTACGAGCAGTACTTC. It specifies CASSVGTARYEQYF.

This clone was detected once. DNA for the CDR3: TGTGCCAGCAGCGTAGGAGTCCAGGGGTTAAATTCACCCCTCCACTTT. As protein: CASSVGVQGLNSPLHF. V and J are TRBV9 and TRBJ1-6, with a weak D call TRBD1 (6 bases). The CDR3 has 16 amino acids. Germline V gene data show CDR1 as SGDLS and CDR2 as YYNGEE. V lost 0 bases, J lost 7 bases, and 14 bases lay in between.